The next 21 T cell receptor beta chains were all read from a single sample in a study of T-cell memory formation after mild COVID-19. TCRdb independently ran MiXCR on the 5' RACE reads; one entry per CDR3 protein. The sample lists roughly 220,000 distinct CDR3 sequences; around 8.8% were seen once. The sequenced material came from PBMCs or a T cell subset sorted from them (not recorded which). The receptors were gathered from a man aged 18-30 years who had mild COVID-19 (a few samples of this study predate the infection). Cell type and time point are not known.

In its sample, this clonotype was seen a few times. The chain couples TRBV2 to TRBJ1-5, with 9 nucleotides matching TRBD1. Looked up from germline, CDR1 is SNHLY and CDR2 is FYNNEI. There are 17 residues in the CDR3. J gave up 1 base and V 4 bases, and 8 bases lay outside the gene matches. The CDR3 sequence is CASSVKTGGSSNQPQHF. The CDR3 nucleotides are TGTGCCAGCAGTGTTAAAACAGGGGGCTCAAGCAATCAGCCCCAGCATTTT.

This clonotype was detected only a few times. This rearrangement joins TRBV14 to TRBJ2-6; D remains ambiguous. CDR1 SGHDN and CDR2 FVKESK come from the germline V gene. Trimming removed 6 bases from V and 0 bases from J, with 9 bases in between. The CDR3 is 15 residues long. CDR3 sequence (DNA): TGTGCCAGCAGTCGACACTTCTCTGGGGCCAACGTCCTGACTTTC. It encodes CASSRHFSGANVLTF.

This clonotype has a count of ten or more. The chain has TRBV20-1 and TRBJ2-7; 7 bases are shared with TRBD1. The CDR3 length is 13 residues. Germline values: CDR1 DFQATT, CDR2 SNEGSKA (reference sequence). Trimming removed 5 bases from V and 2 bases from J; junction bases left unmatched: 6. The CDR3 coding sequence is TGCAGTGCTTGGACAGGACAAACCTACGAGCAGTACGTC. As protein: CSAWTGQTYEQYV.

This clonotype turned up a few times. The chain links TRBV6-5 to TRBJ1-6, with no clear D. V lost 5 bases and J 8 bases, leaving 16 bases between the germline ends. CDR1 is MNHEY, CDR2 SVGAGI, per germline. The CDR3 runs to 15 residues. CDR3 nucleotide sequence: TGTGCCAGCAGTCCCTACACGGGCGGGGATTCACCCCTCCACTTT. It translates to CASSPYTGGDSPLHF.

The chain joins TRBV5-4 to TRBJ1-5; TRBD1 matches at 8 bases. This CDR3 comprises 13 residues. Per germline, CDR1 SGHNT and CDR2 YYREEE (reference sequence). Losses at the gene ends were 6 bases for V and 6 bases for J; bases not matched to a gene: 5. CDR3 bases: TGTGCCAGCACCATTGACAGGGGTCAGCCCCAGCATTTT. As protein: CASTIDRGQPQHF.

This clonotype was observed a few times. This chain uses TRBV18 with TRBJ2-7, with D perhaps matching TRBD2 (6 bases). This CDR3 is built from 14 residues. From germline, CDR1 is KGHSH and CDR2 LQKENI. V was clipped by 8 bases and J by 3 bases, with 17 bases between them. This CDR3 is CASHYRGGFYEQYV. Written as DNA, the CDR3 is TGTGCCAGCCACTATCGGGGAGGATTCTACGAGCAGTACGTC.

This clonotype was detected a few times. V gene TRBV9 combines with J gene TRBJ2-3; tentatively, D is TRBD1 (5 bases). Trimming took off 2 bases at V and 5 bases at J, with 12 bases between the two ends. CDR3 size: 14 residues. Looked up from germline, CDR1 is SGDLS and CDR2 is YYNGEE. The CDR3 DNA is TGTGCCAGCAGCGTGAGGTCCCAGGGAGATACGCAGTATTTT. It codes for CASSVRSQGDTQYF.

V is TRBV12-3 or TRBV12-4 and J is TRBJ1-1; TRBD1 aligns across 9 bases. V lost 6 bases to trimming and J lost 7 bases; unmatched junction nucleotides: 9. The CDR3 contains 14 residues. This chain's CDR3 is CASSPGTGRSEAFF. For the CDR3, the DNA is TGTGCCAGCAGCCCCGGGACAGGGAGAAGTGAAGCTTTCTTT.

The chain couples TRBV3-1 to TRBJ2-5; a possible D gene is TRBD1 (7 bases). Per germline, CDR1 LGHDT and CDR2 YNNKEL (reference sequence). Deletions cut 0 bases from V and 1 base from J, with 15 bases between. The CDR3 is 17 amino acids. The CDR3 bases are TGTGCCAGCAGCCAAGATCGGGGCAGGGGGGTCCAAGAGACCCAGTACTTC. Its protein product is CASSQDRGRGVQETQYF.

The chain has TRBV12-3 or TRBV12-4 and TRBJ1-5; D is uncertain. V lost 3 bases, J lost 1 base, and 10 bases lay in between. CDR3 length: 15 residues. In DNA, the CDR3 is TGTGCCAGCAGTTTTTACGGTAGGAGCAATCAGCCCCAGCATTTT. Translation gives CASSFYGRSNQPQHF.

This clonotype was found many times. The rearrangement links TRBV12-3 or TRBV12-4 to TRBJ1-5, with 7 bases lining up with TRBD1. Losses at the gene ends were 5 bases for V and 6 bases for J; bases not matched to a gene: 4. The CDR3 has 13 amino acids. CDR3 nucleotides: TGTGCCAGCAGTCAGGGGGGAACTCAGCCCCAGCATTTT. Protein: CASSQGGTQPQHF.

This clonotype was counted a few times. The J gene is TRBJ1-1, the V gene TRBV18, with no clear D. The CDR3 contains 15 residues. Per the germline V gene, CDR1 is KGHSH and CDR2 is LQKENI. The V end lost 2 bases, the J end lost 1 base, and 11 bases lay between the germline ends. As DNA, the CDR3 is TGTGCCAGCTCACCATACGTCGCGGAGAACACTGAAGCTTTCTTT. This codes for CASSPYVAENTEAFF. Variable domain in full (rest from reference TRBV18 and TRBJ1-1): NAGVMQNPRHLVRRRGQEARLRCSPMKGHSHVYWYRQLPEEGLKFMVYLQKENIIDESGMPKERFSAEFPKEGPSILRIQQVVRGDSAAYFCASSPYVAENTEAFFGQGTRLTVV.

In this sample, this clonotype turned up a few times. This chain connects TRBV11-2 to TRBJ2-5; D remains unclear. The germline V and J ends were trimmed by 1 base and 7 bases, with 4 bases remaining between them. This CDR3 has 11 amino acids. CDR1 and CDR2 (germline): SGHAT, FQNNGV. The CDR3 DNA reads as TGTGCCAGCAGCTTAGCTTGGACCCAGTACTTC. Translation gives CASSLAWTQYF.

This clonotype was found a few times. The chain combines TRBV18 with TRBJ2-7, with TRBD1 as a possible D gene (5 bases). This CDR3 has 15 amino acids. CDR1 KGHSH and CDR2 LQKENI come from the germline V gene. V was shortened by 4 bases and J by 3 bases, with 16 bases between the two germline ends. CDR3 coding DNA: TGTGCCAGCTCACAGGACACCAAAGAGTTCTACGAGCAGTACGTC. Residues: CASSQDTKEFYEQYV.

The chain combines TRBV5-1 with TRBJ1-4, with D maybe TRBD1 (5 bases). Germline-derived CDR1 and CDR2 are SGHRS and YFSETQ. Trimming removed 0 bases at V and 6 bases at J, with 12 bases between. This CDR3 is built from 15 residues. The DNA for the CDR3 is TGCGCCAGCAGCTTGGCGCAGGGTGCAGATGAAAAACTGTTTTTT. It encodes CASSLAQGADEKLFF. Together with reference TRBV5-1 and TRBJ1-4, the CDR3 gives the full variable domain: KAGVTQTPRYLIKTRGQQVTLSCSPISGHRSVSWYQQTPGQGLQFLFEYFSETQRNKGNFPGRFSGRQFSNSRSEMNVSTLELGDSALYLCASSLAQGADEKLFFGSGTQLSVL.

This clonotype was observed a few times. The chain has TRBV7-2 and TRBJ2-3; D possibly corresponds to TRBD2 (5 bases). Germline loops: CDR1 SGHTA, CDR2 FQGNSA. The CDR3 covers 16 residues. The V and J ends lost 2 bases and 0 bases respectively, with 12 bases between them. The CDR3 sequence is CASSLPRTGSTDTQYF. The CDR3 DNA sequence: TGTGCCAGCAGCTTACCTCGGACTGGAAGCACAGATACGCAGTATTTT.

In this sample, this clonotype turned up a few times. The chain uses TRBV2 and TRBJ2-7; TRBD1 matches at 7 bases. Germline V gene data show CDR1 as SNHLY and CDR2 as FYNNEI. CDR3 length equals 14 residues. Trimming at V came to 6 bases and at J to 1 base, leaving 6 bases not matched to a gene. CDR3 sequence reads: CASRQGTGSYEQYF. Written as DNA, the CDR3 is TGTGCCAGCAGACAGGGGACGGGGTCCTACGAGCAGTACTTC.

There are many counts of this clonotype. The J gene is TRBJ1-2, the V gene TRBV7-2; 8 bases are shared with TRBD1. V lost 5 bases, J lost 8 bases, and 10 bases stayed unmatched. CDR3 size: 14 residues. Germline-derived CDR1 and CDR2 are SGHTA and FQGNSA. The CDR3 DNA reads TGTGCCAGCAGCACCGGACAGGGAGGGTTAGGCTACACCTTC. It yields the protein CASSTGQGGLGYTF.

In its sample, this clonotype was seen many times. The chain joins TRBV5-1 to TRBJ2-5; D gene ambiguous. Per the germline V gene, CDR1 is SGHRS and CDR2 is YFSETQ. The CDR3 runs 14 residues. Trimming stripped 9 bases from V and 4 bases from J, with 19 bases between. The CDR3 protein is CATKPGPTGETQYF. Written as DNA, the CDR3 is TGCGCCACCAAACCAGGACCGACCGGAGAGACCCAGTACTTC.

This clonotype was picked up a small number of times. This chain connects TRBV4-3 to TRBJ2-2, with 7 positions matching TRBD1. Germline CDR1 is LGHNA and CDR2 is YSLEER. V gave up 4 bases and J gave up 0 bases; unmatched junction bases: 8. The CDR3 extends over 17 amino acids. This CDR3 is CASSRDTGTANTGELFF. The CDR3 DNA reads TGCGCCAGCAGCCGAGACACCGGGACAGCGAACACCGGGGAGCTGTTTTTT.

The rearrangement joins TRBV4-2 to TRBJ2-2; D unclear. CDR1 is LGHNA, CDR2 YNFKEQ, per germline. Trimming removed 1 base from V and 0 bases from J, with 9 bases in between. The CDR3 sequence is 16 residues long. The CDR3 here is CASSQAHGPNTGELFF. The DNA for the CDR3 is TGTGCCAGCAGCCAAGCACACGGCCCGAACACCGGGGAGCTGTTTTTT.